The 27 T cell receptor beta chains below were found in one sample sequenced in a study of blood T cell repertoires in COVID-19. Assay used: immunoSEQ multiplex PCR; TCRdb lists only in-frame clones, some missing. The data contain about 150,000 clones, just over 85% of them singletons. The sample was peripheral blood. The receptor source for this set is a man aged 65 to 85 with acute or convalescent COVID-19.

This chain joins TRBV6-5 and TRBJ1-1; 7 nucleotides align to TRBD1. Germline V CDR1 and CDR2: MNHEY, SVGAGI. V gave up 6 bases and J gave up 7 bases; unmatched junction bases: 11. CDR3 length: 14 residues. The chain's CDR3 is CASSRRGTDDEAFF. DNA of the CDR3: TGTGCCAGCAGCCGAAGGGGGACAGACGATGAAGCTTTCTTT.

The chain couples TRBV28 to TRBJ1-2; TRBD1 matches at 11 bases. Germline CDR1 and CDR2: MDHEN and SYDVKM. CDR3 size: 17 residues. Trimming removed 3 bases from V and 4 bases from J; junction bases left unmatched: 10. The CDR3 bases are TGTGCCAGCAGTTTGAGCGGGACAGGGGGATCGGTCTATGGCTACACCTTC. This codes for CASSLSGTGGSVYGYTF.

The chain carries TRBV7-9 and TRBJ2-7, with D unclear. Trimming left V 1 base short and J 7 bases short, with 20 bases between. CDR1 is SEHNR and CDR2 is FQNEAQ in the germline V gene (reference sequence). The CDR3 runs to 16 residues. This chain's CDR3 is CASSLGRSGSSREQYF. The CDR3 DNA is TGTGCCAGCAGCTTAGGAAGATCGGGTTCTAGTCGTGAGCAGTACTTC.

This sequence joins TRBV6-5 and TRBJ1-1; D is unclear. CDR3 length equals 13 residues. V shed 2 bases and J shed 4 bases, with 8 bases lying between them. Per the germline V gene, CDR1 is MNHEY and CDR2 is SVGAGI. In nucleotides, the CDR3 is TGTGCCAGCAGTTACGAGCGAGCCACTGAAGCTTTCTTT. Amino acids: CASSYERATEAFF.

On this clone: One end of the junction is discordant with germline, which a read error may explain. The CDR3 here is CASSLGQGLNTEAFF. CDR3 in DNA: TGCGCCAGCAGTTTGGGACAGGGCCTGAACACTGAAGCTTTCTTT. V usage is TRBV5-1 and J usage is TRBJ1-1, with 9 bases aligning to TRBD1. Germline CDR1 is SGHRS and CDR2 is YFSETQ. CDR3 length equals 15 residues.

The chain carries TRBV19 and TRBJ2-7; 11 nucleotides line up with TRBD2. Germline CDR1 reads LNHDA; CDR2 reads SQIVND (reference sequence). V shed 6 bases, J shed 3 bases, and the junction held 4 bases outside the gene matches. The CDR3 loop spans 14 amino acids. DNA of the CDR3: TGTGCCAGTAGCGAGGGACTAGCGGTCTACGAGCAGTACTTC. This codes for CASSEGLAVYEQYF.

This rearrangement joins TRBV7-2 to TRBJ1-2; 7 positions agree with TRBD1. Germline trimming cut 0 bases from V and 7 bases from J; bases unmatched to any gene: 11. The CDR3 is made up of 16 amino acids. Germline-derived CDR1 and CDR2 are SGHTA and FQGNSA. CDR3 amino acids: CASSLALAGGVIGYTF. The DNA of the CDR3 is TGTGCCAGCAGCTTAGCGCTGGCAGGGGGAGTTATTGGCTACACCTTC.

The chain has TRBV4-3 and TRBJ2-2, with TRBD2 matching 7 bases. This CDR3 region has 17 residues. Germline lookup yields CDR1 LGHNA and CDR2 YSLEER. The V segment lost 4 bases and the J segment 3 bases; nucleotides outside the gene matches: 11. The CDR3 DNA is TGCGCCAGCAGCCCTACCCGCGGGAGAATCGACACCGGGGAGCTGTTTTTT. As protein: CASSPTRGRIDTGELFF.

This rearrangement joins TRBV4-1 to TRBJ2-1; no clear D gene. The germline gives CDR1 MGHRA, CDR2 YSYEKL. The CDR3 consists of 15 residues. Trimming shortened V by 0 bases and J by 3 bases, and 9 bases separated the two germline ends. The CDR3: CASSQDTNSYNEQFF. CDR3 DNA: TGCGCCAGCAGCCAAGATACCAACAGCTACAATGAGCAGTTCTTC.

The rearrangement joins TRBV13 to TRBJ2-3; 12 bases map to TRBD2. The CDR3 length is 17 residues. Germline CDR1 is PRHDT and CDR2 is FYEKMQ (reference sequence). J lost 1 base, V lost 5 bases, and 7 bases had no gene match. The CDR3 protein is CASSRGTSGWGTDTQYF. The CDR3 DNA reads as TGTGCCAGCAGCCGGGGGACTAGCGGGTGGGGCACAGATACGCAGTATTTT. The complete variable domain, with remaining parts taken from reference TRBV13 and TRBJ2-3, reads AAGVIQSPRHLIKEKRETATLKCYPIPRHDTVYWYQQGPGQDPQFLISFYEKMQSDKGSIPDRFSAQQFSDYHSELNMSSLELGDSALYFCASSRGTSGWGTDTQYFGPGTRLTVL.

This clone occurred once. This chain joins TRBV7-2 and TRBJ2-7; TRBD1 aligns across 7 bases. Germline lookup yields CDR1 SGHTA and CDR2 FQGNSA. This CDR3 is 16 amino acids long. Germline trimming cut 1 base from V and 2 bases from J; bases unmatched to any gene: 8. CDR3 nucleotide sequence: TGTGCCAGCAGCTTAGTACTACAGGGGCCACCCTACGAGCAGTACTTC. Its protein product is CASSLVLQGPPYEQYF.

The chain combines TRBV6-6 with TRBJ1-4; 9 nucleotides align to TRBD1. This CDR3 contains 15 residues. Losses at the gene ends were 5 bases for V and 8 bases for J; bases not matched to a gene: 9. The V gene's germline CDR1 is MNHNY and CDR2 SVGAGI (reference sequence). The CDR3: CASSAPGQGEEKLFF. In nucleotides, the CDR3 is TGTGCCAGCAGTGCTCCGGGACAGGGAGAGGAAAAACTGTTTTTT.

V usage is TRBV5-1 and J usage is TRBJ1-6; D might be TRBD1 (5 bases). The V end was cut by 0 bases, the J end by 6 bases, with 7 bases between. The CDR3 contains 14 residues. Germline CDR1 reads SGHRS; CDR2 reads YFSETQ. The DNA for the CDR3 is TGCGCCAGCAGCTTGGGACAGCTTAATTCACCCCTCCACTTT. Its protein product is CASSLGQLNSPLHF. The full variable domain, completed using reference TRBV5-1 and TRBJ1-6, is KAGVTQTPRYLIKTRGQQVTLSCSPISGHRSVSWYQQTPGQGLQFLFEYFSETQRNKGNFPGRFSGRQFSNSRSEMNVSTLELGDSALYLCASSLGQLNSPLHFGNGTRLTVT.

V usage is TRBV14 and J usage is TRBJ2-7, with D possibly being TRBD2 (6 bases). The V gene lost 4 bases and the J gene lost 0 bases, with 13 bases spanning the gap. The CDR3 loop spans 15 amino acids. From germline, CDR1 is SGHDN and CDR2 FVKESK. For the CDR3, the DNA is TGTGCCAGCAGCCTGGGCGGGACCTTCTCCTACGAGCAGTACTTC. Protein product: CASSLGGTFSYEQYF.

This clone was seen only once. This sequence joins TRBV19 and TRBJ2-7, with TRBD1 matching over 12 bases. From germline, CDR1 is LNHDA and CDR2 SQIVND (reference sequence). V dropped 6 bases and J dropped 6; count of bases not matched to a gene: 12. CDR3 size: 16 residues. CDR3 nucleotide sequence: TGTGCCAGTAGCCCCCTACCGGGACAGGGGGCTTTCGAGCAGTACTTC. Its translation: CASSPLPGQGAFEQYF. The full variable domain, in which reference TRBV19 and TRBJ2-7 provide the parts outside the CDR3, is DGGITQSPKYLFRKEGQNVTLSCEQNLNHDAMYWYRQDPGQGLRLIYYSQIVNDFQKGDIAEGYSVSREKKESFPLTVTSAQKNPTAFYLCASSPLPGQGAFEQYFGPGTRLTVT.

The CDR3 coding sequence is TGTGCCACCAGCCCGACAGACTCTGGGGCCAACGTCCTGACTTTC. This gives the protein CATSPTDSGANVLTF. The V and J genes are TRBV24-1 and TRBJ2-6; D perhaps matches TRBD1 (5 bases). The germline CDR1 and CDR2 sequences are KGHDR and SFDVKD. The CDR3 has 15 residues. Trimming removed 7 bases from V and 0 bases from J, with 9 bases in between.

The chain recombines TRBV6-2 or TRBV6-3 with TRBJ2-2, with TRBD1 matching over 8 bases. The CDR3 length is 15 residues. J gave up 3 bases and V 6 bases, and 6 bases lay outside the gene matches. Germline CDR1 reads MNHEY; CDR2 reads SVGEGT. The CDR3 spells CASSATGADTGELFF. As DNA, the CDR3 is TGTGCCAGCAGCGCGACAGGGGCGGACACCGGGGAGCTGTTTTTT.

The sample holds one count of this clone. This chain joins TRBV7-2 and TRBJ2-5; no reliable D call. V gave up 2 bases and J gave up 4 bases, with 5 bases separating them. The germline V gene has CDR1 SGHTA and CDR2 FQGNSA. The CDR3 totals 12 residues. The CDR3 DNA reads TGTGCCAGCAGCTTATCAGGAGAGACCCAGTACTTC. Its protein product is CASSLSGETQYF.

CDR3 sequence reads: CASMREEYNEQFF. CDR3 in DNA: TGTGCCAGCATGCGGGAAGAATACAATGAGCAGTTCTTC. The gene calls are TRBV12-3 or TRBV12-4 and TRBJ2-1; weak D call: TRBD2 (6 bases). The CDR3 is made up of 13 amino acids. The ends were cut back, 7 bases at V and 4 bases at J, with 11 bases in the middle.

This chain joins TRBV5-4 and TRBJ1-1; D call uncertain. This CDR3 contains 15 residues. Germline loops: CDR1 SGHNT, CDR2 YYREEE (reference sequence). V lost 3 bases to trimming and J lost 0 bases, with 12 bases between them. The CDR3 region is CASSWASSLNTEAFF. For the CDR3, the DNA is TGTGCCAGCAGCTGGGCCTCTTCGCTGAACACTGAAGCTTTCTTT. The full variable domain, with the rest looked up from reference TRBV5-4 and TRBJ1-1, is ETGVTQSPTHLIKTRGQQVTLRCSSQSGHNTVSWYQQALGQGPQFIFQYYREEENGRGNFPPRFSGLQFPNYSSELNVNALELDDSALYLCASSWASSLNTEAFFGQGTRLTVV.

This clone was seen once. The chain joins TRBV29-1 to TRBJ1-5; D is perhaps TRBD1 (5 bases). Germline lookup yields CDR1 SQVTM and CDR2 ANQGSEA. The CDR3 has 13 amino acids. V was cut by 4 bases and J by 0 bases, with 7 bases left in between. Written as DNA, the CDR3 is TGCAGCGTTGGGGGCGGTAGCAATCAGCCCCAGCATTTT. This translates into CSVGGGSNQPQHF. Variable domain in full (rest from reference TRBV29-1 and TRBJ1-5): SAVISQKPSRDICQRGTSLTIQCQVDSQVTMMFWYRQQPGQSLTLIATANQGSEATYESGFVIDKFPISRPNLTFSTLTVSNMSPEDSSIYLCSVGGGSNQPQHFGDGTRLSIL.

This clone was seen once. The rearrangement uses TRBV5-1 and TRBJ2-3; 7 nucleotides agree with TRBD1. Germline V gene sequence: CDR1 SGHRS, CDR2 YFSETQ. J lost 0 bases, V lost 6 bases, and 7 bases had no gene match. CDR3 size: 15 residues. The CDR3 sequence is CASNWGQRSTDTQYF. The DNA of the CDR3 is TGCGCCAGCAACTGGGGACAGCGAAGCACAGATACGCAGTATTTT.

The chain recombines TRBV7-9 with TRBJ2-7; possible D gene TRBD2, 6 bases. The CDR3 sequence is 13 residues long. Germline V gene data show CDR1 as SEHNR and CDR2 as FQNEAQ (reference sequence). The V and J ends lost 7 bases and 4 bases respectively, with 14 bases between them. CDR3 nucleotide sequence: TGTGCCAGCAACCCGAGCGGGCGATACGAGCAGTACTTC. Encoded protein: CASNPSGRYEQYF.

The CDR3 coding sequence is TGTGCCAGCAGTTACGGACTAGCGGGAGTTCCTGAGCAGTTCTTC. Amino acids: CASSYGLAGVPEQFF. The V and J genes are TRBV6-6 and TRBJ2-1; 13 bases line up with TRBD2. This CDR3 comprises 15 residues. V lost 2 bases to trimming and J lost 9 bases; unmatched junction nucleotides: 4. Germline CDR1 reads MNHNY; CDR2 reads SVGAGI (reference sequence).

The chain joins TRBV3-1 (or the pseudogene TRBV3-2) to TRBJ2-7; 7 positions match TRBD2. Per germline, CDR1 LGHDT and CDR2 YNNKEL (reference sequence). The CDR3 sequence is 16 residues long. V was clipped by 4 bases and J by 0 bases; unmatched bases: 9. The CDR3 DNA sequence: TGTGCCAGCAGCCTTCTAAGCGGGGTTAGCTCCTACGAGCAGTACTTC. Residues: CASSLLSGVSSYEQYF.

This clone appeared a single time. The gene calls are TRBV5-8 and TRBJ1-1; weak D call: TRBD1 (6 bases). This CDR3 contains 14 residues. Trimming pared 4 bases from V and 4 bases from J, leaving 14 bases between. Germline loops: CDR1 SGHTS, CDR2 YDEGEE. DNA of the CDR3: TGTGCCAGCAGCCGATACAGGGAGGGCACTGAAGCTTTCTTT. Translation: CASSRYREGTEAFF.

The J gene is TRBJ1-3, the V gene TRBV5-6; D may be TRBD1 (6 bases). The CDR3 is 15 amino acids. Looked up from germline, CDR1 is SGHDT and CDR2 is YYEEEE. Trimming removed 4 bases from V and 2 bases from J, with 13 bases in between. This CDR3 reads CASSLPPGAGNTIYF. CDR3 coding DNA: TGTGCCAGCAGCCTGCCGCCAGGGGCTGGAAACACCATATATTTT.